This T cell receptor (beta chain) is drawn from a study of T-cell memory formation after mild COVID-19. Study-level background: Among the donors, TCR clusters were largely specific to each donor. Study conclusions and caveats: From day 15 to 85, contracting clones were balanced between CD4 and CD8, whereas later expanders leaned toward CD4+. Memory cells collected pre-infection included some clones that later responded, suggesting cross-reactive memory joined. Those CD4+ clones that contracted were mainly in CM and EM (CD8+ ones in EMRA).

TCRdb itself ran the 5' RACE reads through MiXCR, one entry per CDR3 protein. The table includes about 400,000 distinct CDR3 sequences, 15% to 20% detected once. This clonotype was observed a handful of times. Its antigen remains unknown. The CDR3 has 13 residues. The germline V gene has CDR1 SGHRS and CDR2 YFSETQ. The trim removed 10 bases at V and 7 bases at J, leaving 10 bases unmatched. The source is a man younger than 30 who had mild COVID-19 (a few samples of this study predate the infection). Cell type and time point are not known. J is TRBJ2-2 and V is TRBV5-1; TRBD1 matches at 7 bases. Material: PBMCs or a T cell subset sorted from them (not recorded which). This CDR3 is CAVSGQMGGELFF. The CDR3 DNA reads TGCGCCGTATCGGGACAGATGGGCGGGGAGCTGTTTTTT.